Each of the 2 T cell receptor beta chains below was sequenced from the same sample in a study of blood T cell repertoires in COVID-19 (dated by TCRdb to 2018 to 2020). Library preparation used the immunoSEQ multiplex PCR assay. Entries here come from immuneACCESS through TCRdb and include only in-frame sequences with V and J called. Some clones fail to appear in such tables; in the studies checked, an unresolved V gene covers under half of the shortfall, and the cause of the remainder is unknown. The sample table contains tens of thousands of clones; only one count was recorded for approximately 83% of them. Under 30% of the sample belongs to the ten largest clones. The sample comprised peripheral blood. The receptors were sampled from a human donor with acute or convalescent COVID-19. The donor label of this sample is uncertain.

The gene calls are TRBV6-5 and TRBJ2-7; 9 bases map to TRBD1. CDR1 and CDR2 (germline): MNHEY, SVGAGI. The junction had 6 bases not matched to a gene; V was cut back by 6 bases and J by 3 bases. This CDR3 is 14 amino acids long. The CDR3, as DNA: TGTGCCAGCAGCTTCGACAGGGGGGTCTACGAGCAGTACTTC. Its protein is CASSFDRGVYEQYF.

This clone has just one count. The J gene is TRBJ2-6, the V gene TRBV5-1; 11 nucleotides agree with TRBD1. The ends lost 0 bases at V and 4 bases at J; junction bases unmatched: 6. Germline V gives CDR1 SGHRS, CDR2 YFSETQ. The CDR3 contains 18 residues. CDR3 coding DNA: TGCGCCAGCAGCTTGGCCGGACAGGGGGCGTCCGGGGCCAACGTCCTGACTTTC. This translates into CASSLAGQGASGANVLTF.